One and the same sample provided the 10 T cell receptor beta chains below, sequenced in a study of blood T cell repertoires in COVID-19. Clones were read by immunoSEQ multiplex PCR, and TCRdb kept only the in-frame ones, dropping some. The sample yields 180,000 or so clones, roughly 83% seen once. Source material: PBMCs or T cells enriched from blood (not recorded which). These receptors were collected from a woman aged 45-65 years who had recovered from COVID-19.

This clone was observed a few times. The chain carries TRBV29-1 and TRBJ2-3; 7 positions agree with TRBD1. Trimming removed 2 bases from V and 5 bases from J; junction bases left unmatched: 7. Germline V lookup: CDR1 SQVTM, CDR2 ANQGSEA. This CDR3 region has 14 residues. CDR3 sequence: CSVEFRQGIDTQYF. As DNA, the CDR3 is TGCAGCGTTGAATTTAGACAGGGAATAGATACGCAGTATTTT.

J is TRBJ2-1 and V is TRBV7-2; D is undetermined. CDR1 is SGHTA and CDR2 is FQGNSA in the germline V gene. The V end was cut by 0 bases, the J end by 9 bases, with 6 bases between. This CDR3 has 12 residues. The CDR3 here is CASSLARVEQFF. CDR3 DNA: TGTGCCAGCAGCTTAGCCCGGGTTGAGCAGTTCTTC.

CDR3 bases: TGTGCCAGCAGCTACTCGGGTAGCGGCTATGGCTACACCTTC. It is translated as CASSYSGSGYGYTF. The chain links TRBV7-2 to TRBJ1-2, with D uncertain. Trimming cost V 4 bases and J 4 bases, with 13 bases left between them. From germline, CDR1 is SGHTA and CDR2 FQGNSA. This CDR3 is 14 amino acids long. The full variable domain, completed using reference TRBV7-2 and TRBJ1-2, is GAGVSQSPSNKVTEKGKDVELRCDPISGHTALYWYRQSLGQGLEFLIYFQGNSAPDKSGLPSDRFSAERTGGSVSTLTIQRTQQEDSAVYLCASSYSGSGYGYTFGSGTRLTVV.

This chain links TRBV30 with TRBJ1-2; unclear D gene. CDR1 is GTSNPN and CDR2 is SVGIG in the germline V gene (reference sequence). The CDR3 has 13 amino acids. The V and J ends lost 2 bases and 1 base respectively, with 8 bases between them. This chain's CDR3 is CAWSYWSNYGYTF. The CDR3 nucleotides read TGTGCCTGGAGTTACTGGAGTAACTATGGCTACACCTTC.

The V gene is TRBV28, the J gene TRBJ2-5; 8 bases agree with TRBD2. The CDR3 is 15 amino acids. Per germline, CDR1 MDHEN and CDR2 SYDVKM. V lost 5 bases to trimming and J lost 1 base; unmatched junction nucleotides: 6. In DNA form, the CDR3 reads TGTGCCAGCAGTCTAGGACTAGCCCGCCAAGAGACCCAGTACTTC. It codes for CASSLGLARQETQYF.

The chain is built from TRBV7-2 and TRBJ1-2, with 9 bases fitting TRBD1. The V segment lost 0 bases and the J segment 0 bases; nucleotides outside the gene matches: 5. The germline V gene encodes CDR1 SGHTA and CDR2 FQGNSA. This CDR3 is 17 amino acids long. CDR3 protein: CASSLAQGALANYGYTF. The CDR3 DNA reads TGTGCCAGCAGCTTAGCACAGGGGGCGTTAGCTAACTATGGCTACACCTTC.

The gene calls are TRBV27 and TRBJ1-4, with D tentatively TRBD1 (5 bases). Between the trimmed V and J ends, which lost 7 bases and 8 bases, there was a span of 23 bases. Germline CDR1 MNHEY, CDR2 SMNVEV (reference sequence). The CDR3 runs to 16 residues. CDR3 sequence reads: CASNSRGTTHGEKLFF. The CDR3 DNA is TGTGCCAGCAACAGCCGGGGGACCACGCATGGGGAAAAACTGTTTTTT.

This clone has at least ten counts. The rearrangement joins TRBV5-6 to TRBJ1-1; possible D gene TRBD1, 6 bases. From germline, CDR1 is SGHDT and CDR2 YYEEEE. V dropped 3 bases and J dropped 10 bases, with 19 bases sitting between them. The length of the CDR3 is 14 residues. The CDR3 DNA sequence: TGTGCCAGCAGCTCCGGACAGAGATGGGGCGTAGCTTTCTTT. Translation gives CASSSGQRWGVAFF.

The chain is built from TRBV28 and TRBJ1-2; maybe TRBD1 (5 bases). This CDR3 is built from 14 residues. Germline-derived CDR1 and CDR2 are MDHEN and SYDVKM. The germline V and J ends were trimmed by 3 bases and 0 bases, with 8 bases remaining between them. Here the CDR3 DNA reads TGTGCCAGCAGTTTCCCGACAGCTAACTATGGCTACACCTTC. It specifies CASSFPTANYGYTF.

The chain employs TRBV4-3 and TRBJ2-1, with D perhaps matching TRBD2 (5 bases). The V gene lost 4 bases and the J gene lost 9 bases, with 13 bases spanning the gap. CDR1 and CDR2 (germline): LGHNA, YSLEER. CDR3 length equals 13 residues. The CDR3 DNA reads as TGCGCCAGCAGCCGCCCCTTTGGAGGTGAGCAGTTCTTC. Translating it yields CASSRPFGGEQFF.